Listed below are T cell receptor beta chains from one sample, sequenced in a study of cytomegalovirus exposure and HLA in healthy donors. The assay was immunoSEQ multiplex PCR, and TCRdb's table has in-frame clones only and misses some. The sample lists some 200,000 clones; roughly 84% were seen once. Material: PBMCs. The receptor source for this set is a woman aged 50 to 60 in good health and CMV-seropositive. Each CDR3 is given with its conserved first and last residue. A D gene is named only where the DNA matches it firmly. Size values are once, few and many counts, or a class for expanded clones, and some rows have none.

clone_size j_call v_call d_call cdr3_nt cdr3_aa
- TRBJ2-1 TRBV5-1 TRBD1 TGCGCCAGCAGAACCGGGACAGGGAGTTACAATGAGCAGTTCTTC CASRTGTGSYNEQFF
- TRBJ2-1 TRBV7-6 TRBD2 TGTGCCAGCAAACTAGGGACTAGCGGATACAATGAGCAGTTCTTC CASKLGTSGYNEQFF
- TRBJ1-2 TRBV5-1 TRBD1 TGCGCCAGCAGCACGGAGACAGGGGGCAGGGGCTACACCTTC CASSTETGGRGYTF
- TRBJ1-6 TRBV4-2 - TGTGCCAGCAGCCAAGAGGAGGGGTCTAATTCACCCCTCCACTTT CASSQEEGSNSPLHF
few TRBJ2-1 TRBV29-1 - TGCAGCGCTCTCGTTAATGAGCAGTTCTTC CSALVNEQFF
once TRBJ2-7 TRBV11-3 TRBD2 TGTGCCAGCAGCCCCTCTAGCGGCAGCTCCTACGAGCAGTACTTC CASSPSSGSSYEQYF
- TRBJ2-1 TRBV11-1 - TGTGCCAGCAGCTTTATGAATGAGCAGTTCTTC CASSFMNEQFF
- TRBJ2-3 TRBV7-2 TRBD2 TGTGCCAGCAGCTTAGAGCGGGGGGGTGGCACAGATACGCAGTATTTT CASSLERGGGTDTQYF
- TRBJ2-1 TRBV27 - TGTGCCAGCAGTTCAACAAAAGCCGGGACAAGATACAATGAGCAGTTCTTC CASSSTKAGTRYNEQFF
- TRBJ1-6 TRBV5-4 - TGTGCCAGCAGCAAAGGAGGGGTGTTAGGTAATTCACCCCTCCACTTT CASSKGGVLGNSPLHF
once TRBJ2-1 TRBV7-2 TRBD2 TGTGCCAGCAGCTTAGATGTTGCGGGGGGGCCCTACAATGAGCAGTTCTTC CASSLDVAGGPYNEQFF
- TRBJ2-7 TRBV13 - TGTGCCAGCAGCTTAGGCAGGGTGTCCTACGAGCAGTACTTC CASSLGRVSYEQYF
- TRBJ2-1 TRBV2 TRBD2 TGTGCCAGCAGCCTCCCTAGCGGGGGCGTAAATGAGCAGTTCTTC CASSLPSGGVNEQFF
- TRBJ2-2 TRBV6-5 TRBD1 TGTGCCAGCAGTTACCCCGGACAGGCGGCCGGGGAGCTGTTTTTT CASSYPGQAAGELFF
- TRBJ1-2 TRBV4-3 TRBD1 TGCGCCAGCAGCCAAGACCCTACAGGGGGGAACTATGGCTACACCTTC CASSQDPTGGNYGYTF